This is a list of T cell receptor beta chains from one sample in a study of blood T cell repertoires in COVID-19. Method: immunoSEQ multiplex PCR; TCRdb's copy keeps in-frame clones and lacks some. The table includes hundreds of thousands of clones, about 83% detected once. Material for sequencing was PBMCs or T cells enriched from blood (not recorded which). All receptors derive from a woman in her thirties or forties who had recovered from COVID-19. The CDR3 runs from the conserved cysteine through the conserved F or W. A D gene is named only where the DNA matches it firmly.

d_call j_call v_call cdr3_aa cdr3_nt
TRBD1 TRBJ2-4 TRBV10-1 CASRSTDRVSPNIQYF TGCGCCAGCAGGTCCACCGACAGGGTCTCCCCAAACATTCAGTACTTC
TRBD2 TRBJ2-7 TRBV7-2 CASSSTSGPYEQYF TGTGCCAGCAGCTCAACTAGCGGACCTTACGAGCAGTACTTC
TRBD2 TRBJ2-7 TRBV5-4 CASNDVREGRSEQYF TGTGCCAGCAACGACGTGCGGGAGGGAAGGAGCGAGCAGTACTTC
. TRBJ1-5 TRBV7-2 CASSSQLVGAGQPQHF TGTGCCAGCAGCTCTCAATTAGTAGGGGCGGGACAGCCCCAGCATTTT
TRBD1 TRBJ2-3 TRBV6-4 CASSVGTASTDTQYF TGTGCCAGCAGTGTCGGGACAGCTAGCACAGATACGCAGTATTTT
. TRBJ2-4 TRBV30 CAWSVRENIQYF TGTGCCTGGAGTGTAAGGGAGAACATTCAGTACTTC
TRBD1 TRBJ1-6 TRBV18 CASSPFTGDSPLHF TGTGCCAGCTCACCTTTTACAGGGGATTCACCCCTCCACTTT
. TRBJ2-3 TRBV7-9 CASSPNTDTQYF TGTGCCAGCAGCCCTAACACAGATACGCAGTATTTT
. TRBJ2-6 TRBV27 CASSNGGGSGANVLTF TGTGCCAGCAGCAATGGGGGAGGTTCTGGGGCCAACGTCCTGACTTTC
TRBD1 TRBJ2-7 TRBV6-6 CASRFRTGTGYEQYF TGTGCCAGCAGATTTAGGACAGGGACTGGCTACGAGCAGTACTTC
. TRBJ1-2 TRBV19 CASSILTDNYGYTF TGTGCCAGTAGTATTCTGACAGATAACTATGGCTACACCTTC
. TRBJ2-7 TRBV7-8 CASSLVAGPYEQYF TGTGCCAGCAGCTTAGTTGCGGGCCCCTACGAGCAGTACTTC
TRBD2 TRBJ2-2 TRBV18 CASSLDQRGSGELFF TGTGCCAGCTCATTGGACCAGCGGGGATCCGGGGAGCTGTTTTTT
TRBD1 TRBJ1-6 TRBV30 CAWSPRGQGRTPLHF TGTGCCTGGAGTCCCAGGGGACAGGGGAGAACACCCCTCCACTTT
TRBD1 TRBJ1-2 TRBV18 CASSPYVTGESYGYTF TGTGCCAGCTCACCATACGTGACAGGGGAATCCTATGGCTACACCTTC
. TRBJ2-1 TRBV7-8 CASSLEQPNNEQFF TGTGCCAGCAGCTTAGAACAGCCTAACAATGAGCAGTTCTTC
. TRBJ1-6 TRBV28 CASSFKGRGHSPLHF TGTGCCAGCAGTTTTAAGGGCAGGGGTCATTCACCCCTCCACTTT